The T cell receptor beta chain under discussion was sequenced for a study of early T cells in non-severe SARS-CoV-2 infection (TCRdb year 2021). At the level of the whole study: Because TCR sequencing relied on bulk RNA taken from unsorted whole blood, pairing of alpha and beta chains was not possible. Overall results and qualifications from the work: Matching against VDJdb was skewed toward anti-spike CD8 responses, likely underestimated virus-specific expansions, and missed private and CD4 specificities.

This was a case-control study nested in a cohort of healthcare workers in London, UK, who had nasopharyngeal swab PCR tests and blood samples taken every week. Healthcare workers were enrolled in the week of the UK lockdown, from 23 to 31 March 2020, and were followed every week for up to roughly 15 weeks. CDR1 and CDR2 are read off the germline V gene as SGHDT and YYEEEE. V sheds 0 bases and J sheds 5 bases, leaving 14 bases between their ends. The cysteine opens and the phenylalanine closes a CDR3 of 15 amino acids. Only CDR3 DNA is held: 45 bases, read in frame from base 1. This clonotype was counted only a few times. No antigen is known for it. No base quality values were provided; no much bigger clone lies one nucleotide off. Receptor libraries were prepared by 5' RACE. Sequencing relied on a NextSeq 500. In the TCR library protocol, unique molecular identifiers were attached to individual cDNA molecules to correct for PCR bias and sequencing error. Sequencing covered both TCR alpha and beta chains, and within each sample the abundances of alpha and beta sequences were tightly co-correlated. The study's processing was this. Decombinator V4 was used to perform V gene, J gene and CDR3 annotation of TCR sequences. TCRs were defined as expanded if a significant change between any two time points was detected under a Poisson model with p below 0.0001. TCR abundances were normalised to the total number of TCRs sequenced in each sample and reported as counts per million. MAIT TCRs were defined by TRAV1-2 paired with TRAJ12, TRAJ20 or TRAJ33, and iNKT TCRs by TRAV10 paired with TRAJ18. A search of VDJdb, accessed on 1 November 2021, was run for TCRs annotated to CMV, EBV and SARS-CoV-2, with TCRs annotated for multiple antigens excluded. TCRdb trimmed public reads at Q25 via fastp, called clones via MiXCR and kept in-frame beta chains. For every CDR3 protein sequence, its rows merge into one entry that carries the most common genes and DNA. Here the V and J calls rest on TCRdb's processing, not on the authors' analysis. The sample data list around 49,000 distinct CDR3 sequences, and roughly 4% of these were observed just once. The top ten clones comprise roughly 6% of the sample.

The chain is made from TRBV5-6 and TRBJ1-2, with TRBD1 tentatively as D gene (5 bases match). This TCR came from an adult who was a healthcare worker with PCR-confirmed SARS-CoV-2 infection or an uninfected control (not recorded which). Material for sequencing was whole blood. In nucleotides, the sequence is TGTGCCAGCAGCTTGGCTCAGGGAATTCGGTATGGCTACACCTTC. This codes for CASSLAQGIRYGYTF.